This T cell receptor (beta chain) was sequenced in a study of T cells in Graves' hyperthyroidism and ophthalmopathy. Per germline, CDR1 KGHDR and CDR2 SFDVKD. The CDR3 is 16 amino acids. V lost 0 bases and J 4 bases, leaving 9 bases between the germline ends. At least ten counts were recorded for this clonotype. RNA transcripts gave rise to amplified TCR beta CDR3 regions. When the TCR CDR3 underwent first-round RT-PCR, the HTBI primer set was used. A single record per CDR3 protein comes from TCRdb applying MiXCR to the multiplex PCR reads. Among around 35,000 distinct CDR3 sequences, around 50% were seen once, and the ten largest hold more than 25%.

The genes are TRBV24-1 and TRBJ2-6; D unclear. The specimen was blood. The clonotype was recovered from a woman aged 40 to 50 with Graves' ophthalmopathy. CDR3 nucleotide sequence: TGTGCCACCAGTGATTTGCCTGGGTCCGGGGCCAACGTCCTGACTTTC. Its translation is CATSDLPGSGANVLTF.